The entry that follows covers one T cell receptor beta chain sequence. Its target is unknown. This sample was included in a study of T-cell memory formation after mild COVID-19. Study context: Clustering of TCRs was largely donor specific.

One entry per CDR3 protein results from TCRdb running MiXCR on the 5' RACE reads. The repertoire consists of some 600,000 distinct CDR3 sequences, with roughly 17% occurring once and the leading ten covering about 7.4%. Study-wide results and caveats: CD4+ contracting clones were mainly CM and EM; CD8+ ones, EMRA. In second-wave clones peaking day 37, SARS-CoV-2 specificity remained unconfirmed.

The CDR3 has 14 residues. Trimming stripped 7 bases from V and 0 bases from J, with 10 bases between. Germline CDR1 and CDR2: SNHLY and FYNNEI. Sequenced input: PBMCs or a T cell subset sorted from them (not recorded which). The TCR was taken from an adult woman who had mild COVID-19 (a few samples of this study predate the infection). Cell type and time point are not known. This chain joins TRBV2 and TRBJ2-1; D may be TRBD2 (5 bases). The CDR3 is CASKGASSYNEQFF. CDR3 bases: TGTGCCAGCAAGGGAGCGAGCTCCTACAATGAGCAGTTCTTC.